These T cell receptor beta chains were read from a single sample in a study of cytomegalovirus exposure and HLA in healthy donors. Data came from immunoSEQ multiplex PCR; TCRdb stores just in-frame clones and leaves some out. This table holds some 200,000 clones, around 79% found once. The sequenced sample consisted of PBMCs. The source is a young man in good health and CMV-seronegative. Both conserved end residues are part of each CDR3. The D gene is left open where the match is weak. Expanded clones get a size class; other rows say once, few or many, or leave the size out.

clone_size: -; cdr3_length: 17; d_call: TRBD2; v_call: TRBV10-3; j_call: TRBJ2-3; cdr3_aa: CAISGGTSGGRTDTQYF; cdr3_nt: TGTGCCATCAGTGGCGGGACTAGCGGGGGGCGCACAGATACGCAGTATTTT
clone_size: -; cdr3_length: 17; d_call: TRBD2; v_call: TRBV5-1; j_call: TRBJ2-2; cdr3_aa: CASSFTSGSSNTGELFF; cdr3_nt: TGCGCCAGCAGCTTTACTAGCGGGAGTTCGAACACCGGGGAGCTGTTTTTT
clone_size: once; cdr3_length: 15; d_call: -; v_call: TRBV7-3; j_call: TRBJ1-1; cdr3_aa: CASSSRTGVNTEAFF; cdr3_nt: TGTGCCAGCAGCTCTAGAACCGGGGTGAACACTGAAGCTTTCTTT
clone_size: -; cdr3_length: 13; d_call: TRBD1; v_call: TRBV30; j_call: TRBJ2-7; cdr3_aa: CAWRTGGVNEQYF; cdr3_nt: TGTGCCTGGAGGACAGGGGGTGTTAACGAGCAGTACTTC
clone_size: few; cdr3_length: 14; d_call: -; v_call: TRBV19; j_call: TRBJ2-1; cdr3_aa: CASTGGGDYNEQFF; cdr3_nt: TGTGCCAGTACTGGGGGGGGCGACTACAATGAGCAGTTCTTC
clone_size: -; cdr3_length: 15; d_call: TRBD2; v_call: TRBV6-5; j_call: TRBJ2-7; cdr3_aa: CASSQLAGVAYEQYF; cdr3_nt: TGTGCCAGCAGTCAGCTAGCGGGAGTTGCCTACGAGCAGTACTTC
clone_size: -; cdr3_length: 13; d_call: -; v_call: TRBV10-3; j_call: TRBJ1-2; cdr3_aa: CAISPQGAGLKTF; cdr3_nt: TGTGCCATCAGCCCGCAAGGAGCGGGATTGAAGACCTTC
clone_size: -; cdr3_length: 15; d_call: TRBD1; v_call: TRBV7-9; j_call: TRBJ1-3; cdr3_aa: CASSLQGAPGNTIYF; cdr3_nt: TGTGCCAGCAGTTTACAGGGGGCTCCTGGAAACACCATATATTTT
clone_size: -; cdr3_length: 18; d_call: TRBD2; v_call: TRBV28; j_call: TRBJ2-3; cdr3_aa: CASRPGLAGGVGTDTQYF; cdr3_nt: TGTGCCAGCAGACCGGGACTAGCGGGGGGAGTGGGCACAGATACGCAGTATTTT
clone_size: -; cdr3_length: 15; d_call: -; v_call: TRBV25-1; j_call: TRBJ2-7; cdr3_aa: CASSDRFSDGWEQYF; cdr3_nt: TGTGCCAGCAGTGATCGGTTTAGCGATGGGTGGGAGCAGTACTTC
clone_size: -; cdr3_length: 19; d_call: -; v_call: TRBV6-7; j_call: TRBJ2-5; cdr3_aa: CASSYLDGELSRGQETQYF; cdr3_nt: TGTGCCAGCAGTTACCTCGACGGGGAACTTTCTCGGGGCCAAGAGACCCAGTACTTC
clone_size: -; cdr3_length: 13; d_call: -; v_call: TRBV7-9; j_call: TRBJ2-7; cdr3_aa: CASSRAVSYEQYF; cdr3_nt: TGTGCCAGCAGCCGTGCAGTCTCCTACGAGCAGTACTTC
clone_size: once; cdr3_length: 18; d_call: TRBD2; v_call: TRBV5-7; j_call: TRBJ2-3; cdr3_aa: CASSSSSGRAFDTDTQYF; cdr3_nt: TGTGCCAGCAGCTCGTCTAGCGGGAGGGCCTTTGACACAGATACGCAGTATTTT
clone_size: -; cdr3_length: 13; d_call: -; v_call: TRBV28; j_call: TRBJ1-2; cdr3_aa: CASSLNLGYGYTF; cdr3_nt: TGTGCCAGCAGTTTGAACCTCGGCTATGGCTACACCTTC
clone_size: few; cdr3_length: 14; d_call: -; v_call: TRBV7-2; j_call: TRBJ2-7; cdr3_aa: CASSLGGGSWEQYF; cdr3_nt: TGTGCCAGCAGCTTGGGAGGGGGGTCCTGGGAGCAGTACTTC
clone_size: few; cdr3_length: 13; d_call: TRBD1; v_call: TRBV7-8; j_call: TRBJ2-1; cdr3_aa: CASRETGNNEQFF; cdr3_nt: TGTGCCAGCAGGGAGACAGGGAACAATGAGCAGTTCTTC
clone_size: -; cdr3_length: 13; d_call: TRBD1; v_call: TRBV6-4; j_call: TRBJ2-1; cdr3_aa: CASSDWDSNEQFF; cdr3_nt: TGTGCCAGCAGTGACTGGGACAGCAATGAGCAGTTCTTC
clone_size: -; cdr3_length: 14; d_call: -; v_call: TRBV28; j_call: TRBJ1-3; cdr3_aa: CASSPPGAGNTIYF; cdr3_nt: TGTGCCAGCAGCCCCCCAGGGGCTGGAAACACCATATATTTT
clone_size: -; cdr3_length: 13; d_call: -; v_call: TRBV5-1; j_call: TRBJ2-7; cdr3_aa: CASSFDWAYEQYF; cdr3_nt: TGCGCCAGCAGCTTCGACTGGGCCTACGAGCAGTACTTC
clone_size: -; cdr3_length: 15; d_call: TRBD1; v_call: TRBV5-1; j_call: TRBJ2-1; cdr3_aa: CASRTGDRGGNEQFF; cdr3_nt: TGCGCCAGCAGAACCGGGGACAGGGGGGGGAATGAGCAGTTCTTC
clone_size: -; cdr3_length: 13; d_call: -; v_call: TRBV19; j_call: TRBJ1-5; cdr3_aa: CASRKQLDQPQHF; cdr3_nt: TGTGCCAGTAGAAAGCAATTGGATCAGCCCCAGCATTTT
clone_size: -; cdr3_length: 15; d_call: TRBD1; v_call: TRBV27; j_call: TRBJ2-1; cdr3_aa: CASRYKRQGEYEQFF; cdr3_nt: TGTGCCAGCAGATACAAGAGGCAGGGGGAATATGAGCAGTTCTTC
clone_size: -; cdr3_length: 15; d_call: TRBD2; v_call: TRBV28; j_call: TRBJ2-5; cdr3_aa: CASSLEASGQETQYF; cdr3_nt: TGTGCCAGCAGTCTCGAAGCTAGCGGCCAAGAGACCCAGTACTTC
clone_size: -; cdr3_length: 11; d_call: -; v_call: TRBV18; j_call: TRBJ2-7; cdr3_aa: CASSGLFGQYF; cdr3_nt: TGTGCCAGCTCCGGACTCTTCGGGCAGTACTTC
clone_size: -; cdr3_length: 15; d_call: -; v_call: TRBV10-3; j_call: TRBJ2-2; cdr3_aa: CASHKDTPNTGELFF; cdr3_nt: TGTGCCAGCCATAAGGACACCCCGAACACCGGGGAGCTGTTTTTT
clone_size: -; cdr3_length: 16; d_call: -; v_call: TRBV28; j_call: TRBJ2-7; cdr3_aa: CASSLRLARISYEQYF; cdr3_nt: TGTGCCAGCAGTTTGAGGCTAGCAAGAATCTCCTACGAGCAGTACTTC
clone_size: few; cdr3_length: 13; d_call: -; v_call: TRBV6-5; j_call: TRBJ1-2; cdr3_aa: CASSKTPNYGYTF; cdr3_nt: TGTGCCAGCAGTAAGACACCCAACTATGGCTACACCTTC
clone_size: -; cdr3_length: 14; d_call: -; v_call: TRBV6-5; j_call: TRBJ1-1; cdr3_aa: CASSYSPGGTEAFF; cdr3_nt: TGTGCCAGCAGTTACTCGCCGGGGGGTACTGAAGCTTTCTTT
clone_size: -; cdr3_length: 13; d_call: -; v_call: TRBV27; j_call: TRBJ1-2; cdr3_aa: CASSWGGLSGYTF; cdr3_nt: TGTGCCAGCAGTTGGGGGGGGCTGAGTGGCTACACCTTC
clone_size: once; cdr3_length: 19; d_call: TRBD1; v_call: TRBV7-9; j_call: TRBJ1-4; cdr3_aa: CASSEGTVGGLATNEKLFF; cdr3_nt: TGTGCCAGCAGCGAAGGGACAGTGGGGGGACTTGCAACTAATGAAAAACTGTTTTTT
clone_size: few; cdr3_length: 13; d_call: -; v_call: TRBV12-2; j_call: TRBJ2-5; cdr3_aa: CASRSLADKTQYF; cdr3_nt: TGTGCAAGTCGCTCACTGGCGGATAAGACCCAGTACTTC
clone_size: few; cdr3_length: 15; d_call: TRBD1; v_call: TRBV15; j_call: TRBJ1-1; cdr3_aa: CATSRVRGQAVVAFF; cdr3_nt: TGTGCCACCAGCAGAGTTCGGGGACAGGCGGTAGTAGCTTTCTTT
clone_size: -; cdr3_length: 14; d_call: TRBD1; v_call: TRBV7-9; j_call: TRBJ2-3; cdr3_aa: CASSSDRGADTQYF; cdr3_nt: TGTGCCAGCAGCTCGGACAGGGGGGCAGATACGCAGTATTTT
clone_size: -; cdr3_length: 16; d_call: TRBD1; v_call: TRBV5-1; j_call: TRBJ1-2; cdr3_aa: CASSFDGTGGNYGYTF; cdr3_nt: TGCGCCAGCAGCTTTGATGGGACAGGCGGTAACTATGGCTACACCTTC
clone_size: -; cdr3_length: 18; d_call: TRBD1; v_call: TRBV19; j_call: TRBJ2-4; cdr3_aa: CASAPGQGAFGAKNIQYF; cdr3_nt: TGTGCCAGTGCTCCGGGACAGGGGGCTTTCGGGGCCAAAAACATTCAGTACTTC
clone_size: -; cdr3_length: 15; d_call: -; v_call: TRBV18; j_call: TRBJ2-7; cdr3_aa: CASSPLFGGEERQYF; cdr3_nt: TGTGCCAGCTCACCCCTGTTCGGCGGTGAAGAACGGCAGTACTTC
clone_size: -; cdr3_length: 14; d_call: -; v_call: TRBV11-2; j_call: TRBJ2-5; cdr3_aa: CASSPGLLQETQYF; cdr3_nt: TGTGCCAGCAGCCCCGGACTGCTCCAAGAGACCCAGTACTTC
clone_size: -; cdr3_length: 14; d_call: -; v_call: TRBV30; j_call: TRBJ2-3; cdr3_aa: CAWGRVARTDTQYF; cdr3_nt: TGTGCCTGGGGCCGGGTAGCGCGCACAGATACGCAGTATTTT
clone_size: once; cdr3_length: 15; d_call: TRBD1; v_call: TRBV18; j_call: TRBJ1-2; cdr3_aa: CASSARQGIQLGYTF; cdr3_nt: TGTGCCAGCTCAGCCCGACAGGGAATCCAATTGGGCTACACCTTC
clone_size: -; cdr3_length: 16; d_call: TRBD2; v_call: TRBV7-2; j_call: TRBJ2-5; cdr3_aa: CASSFRTSGSGETQYF; cdr3_nt: TGTGCCAGCAGCTTCCGGACTAGCGGGAGCGGGGAGACCCAGTACTTC
clone_size: once; cdr3_length: 17; d_call: -; v_call: TRBV30; j_call: TRBJ1-2; cdr3_aa: CAWSVNRGRTPTRGYTF; cdr3_nt: TGTGCCTGGAGTGTAAATAGGGGCCGCACCCCGACTAGGGGCTACACCTTC
clone_size: once; cdr3_length: 15; d_call: TRBD2; v_call: TRBV7-8; j_call: TRBJ2-2; cdr3_aa: CASSEPLAGTGELFF; cdr3_nt: TGTGCCAGCAGCGAACCCCTAGCGGGAACCGGGGAGCTGTTTTTT
clone_size: -; cdr3_length: 12; d_call: -; v_call: TRBV30; j_call: TRBJ1-1; cdr3_aa: CAWSVGGTEAFF; cdr3_nt: TGTGCCTGGAGTGTAGGGGGTACTGAAGCTTTCTTT
clone_size: -; cdr3_length: 13; d_call: TRBD1; v_call: TRBV6-4; j_call: TRBJ1-1; cdr3_aa: CASRFSGGTEAFF; cdr3_nt: TGTGCCAGCAGGTTTTCAGGGGGCACTGAAGCTTTCTTT
clone_size: -; cdr3_length: 13; d_call: TRBD1; v_call: TRBV5-1; j_call: TRBJ1-2; cdr3_aa: CASSPTGGDGYTF; cdr3_nt: TGCGCCAGCAGCCCGACAGGGGGCGATGGCTACACCTTC
clone_size: -; cdr3_length: 15; d_call: TRBD1; v_call: TRBV28; j_call: TRBJ2-7; cdr3_aa: CASSLSGTGAYEQYF; cdr3_nt: TGTGCCAGCAGTTTATCCGGGACAGGGGCCTACGAGCAGTACTTC
clone_size: -; cdr3_length: 14; d_call: TRBD1; v_call: TRBV29-1; j_call: TRBJ1-1; cdr3_aa: CSVRAGGLDTEAFF; cdr3_nt: TGCAGCGTTAGGGCAGGGGGATTGGACACTGAAGCTTTCTTT
clone_size: -; cdr3_length: 16; d_call: -; v_call: TRBV21-1; j_call: TRBJ2-7; cdr3_aa: CASSKRRTSGSYEQYF; cdr3_nt: TGTGCCAGCAGCAAAAGGAGGACTAGCGGGAGCTACGAGCAGTACTTC
clone_size: -; cdr3_length: 14; d_call: -; v_call: TRBV5-6; j_call: TRBJ2-1; cdr3_aa: CASSLASPYNEQFF; cdr3_nt: TGTGCCAGCAGCTTGGCTAGCCCCTACAATGAGCAGTTCTTC
clone_size: -; cdr3_length: 16; d_call: TRBD2; v_call: TRBV9; j_call: TRBJ2-7; cdr3_aa: CASSAGLAGDRDEQYF; cdr3_nt: TGTGCCAGCAGCGCCGGACTAGCGGGGGATCGCGACGAGCAGTACTTC
clone_size: -; cdr3_length: 15; d_call: -; v_call: TRBV5-6; j_call: TRBJ1-2; cdr3_aa: CASSLYTRGNYGYTF; cdr3_nt: TGTGCCAGCAGCTTGTATACGAGGGGGAACTATGGCTACACCTTC
clone_size: -; cdr3_length: 13; d_call: -; v_call: TRBV5-1; j_call: TRBJ2-7; cdr3_aa: CASSFTLASEQYF; cdr3_nt: TGCGCCAGCAGCTTTACCCTAGCATCCGAGCAGTACTTC
clone_size: -; cdr3_length: 11; d_call: -; v_call: TRBV29-1; j_call: TRBJ1-2; cdr3_aa: CSVMTAYGYTF; cdr3_nt: TGCAGCGTTATGACAGCCTATGGCTACACCTTC
clone_size: once; cdr3_length: 15; d_call: TRBD1; v_call: TRBV6-1; j_call: TRBJ2-3; cdr3_aa: CVTEPGQYFTDTQYF; cdr3_nt: TGTGTCACAGAACCGGGACAGTATTTCACAGATACGCAGTATTTT
clone_size: -; cdr3_length: 15; d_call: TRBD1; v_call: TRBV7-7; j_call: TRBJ2-2; cdr3_aa: CASSFTGGFTGELFF; cdr3_nt: TGTGCTAGCAGCTTCACAGGGGGCTTCACCGGGGAGCTGTTTTTT
clone_size: -; cdr3_length: 16; d_call: TRBD2; v_call: TRBV11-3; j_call: TRBJ2-5; cdr3_aa: CASSLSGGMKQETQYF; cdr3_nt: TGTGCCAGCAGCCTATCCGGGGGGATGAAACAAGAGACCCAGTACTTC
clone_size: -; cdr3_length: 15; d_call: TRBD1; v_call: TRBV25-1; j_call: TRBJ2-2; cdr3_aa: CASSRTGPATGELFF; cdr3_nt: TGTGCCAGCAGCCGGACAGGGCCGGCGACCGGGGAGCTGTTTTTT
clone_size: -; cdr3_length: 14; d_call: -; v_call: TRBV29-1; j_call: TRBJ2-5; cdr3_aa: CSVVTLTDQETQYF; cdr3_nt: TGCAGCGTTGTAACCCTGACAGACCAAGAGACCCAGTACTTC
clone_size: -; cdr3_length: 15; d_call: TRBD2; v_call: TRBV6-5; j_call: TRBJ2-1; cdr3_aa: CASSRLAGEVNEQFF; cdr3_nt: TGTGCCAGCAGCCGACTAGCGGGAGAGGTCAATGAGCAGTTCTTC